In this sample, the clone carrying this TCR beta chain turned up a few times. The antigen remains undetermined. Germline V CDR1 and CDR2: MNHEY, SMNVEV (reference sequence). This CDR3 contains 14 residues. V was shortened by 2 bases and J by 0 bases, with 7 bases between the two germline ends. TCRdb called the reads again in MiXCR, with one record for every CDR3 protein. The data contain under 50,000 distinct CDR3 sequences, about 21% of them singletons. The sample is drawn from a study of T cell repertoires in cytomegalovirus infection. Overall study context: Selection of CMV epitopes for the study included recently identified HLA-C-restricted and well-studied HLA-B-restricted ones. Indications came from public TCR beta signatures; they pointed to CMV infection and to a matching HLA type.

Findings and limits, study-wide: The ex vivo response was dominated by HLA-C-restricted CMV-specific TCR beta clonotypes.

The chain is built from TRBV27 and TRBJ1-1; D is unclear. Source: CD8+ T cells from cultured PBMCs, taken from culture after CMV antigen stimulation. The sequence came from a human donor in good health (CMV status not recorded). Some clones in this sample may be carry-over from other donors' samples. The CDR3 loop is CASSLIGMNTEAFF. The CDR3 coding sequence is TGTGCCAGCAGTTTAATTGGGATGAACACTGAAGCTTTCTTT.